This is a list of T cell receptor beta chains from one sample in a study of synovial regulatory T cells in juvenile arthritis. Measured with immunoSEQ multiplex PCR; TCRdb has only the in-frame clones, and not every one. This table lists about 9,700 clones. The sample was Treg cells from blood. The receptors originated from a donor younger than 30 with juvenile idiopathic arthritis. Both conserved end residues are part of each CDR3. Fields, in order: CDR3 length, J gene, clone size, V gene, CDR3 protein. The size of a clone is reported for some rows only, either as once, few or many, or as a class for expanded clones.

>15|TRBJ2-7|NA|TRBV6-4
CASSPGTVSPYEQYF
>12|TRBJ2-1|NA|TRBV30
CAWGPRYNEQFF
>12|TRBJ1-1|NA|TRBV30
CAWSGGVTEAFF
>14|TRBJ1-1|NA|TRBV4-3
CASSRRTGNTEAFF
>15|TRBJ2-3|NA|TRBV10-2
CASSEIGPQAGTQYF
>16|TRBJ2-7|NA|TRBV7-2
CASSRRSGTSGYEQYF
>15|TRBJ1-1|NA|TRBV5-1
CASSLRTSGYTEAFF
>15|TRBJ2-7|NA|TRBV28
CASSSADRAKGEQYF
>15|TRBJ1-3|NA|TRBV30
CAWSVGGTSGNTIYF
>14|TRBJ1-3|NA|TRBV7-2
CASSFELLGHTIYF
>12|TRBJ1-2|NA|TRBV19
CASRRQGDGYTF
>14|TRBJ1-2|NA|TRBV18
CASSPDRGGHGYTF
>14|TRBJ1-1|NA|TRBV5-1
CASSAMWGRGEAFF
>13|TRBJ1-2|NA|TRBV7-2
CASSFDRNYGYTF
>14|TRBJ2-1|NA|TRBV6-5
CASRVAGEVGEQFF
>16|TRBJ2-5|NA|TRBV4-1
CASSHGLAGAQETQYF
>18|TRBJ2-7|NA|TRBV11-2
CASSLGGLAGPSTYEQYF
>15|TRBJ2-2|NA|TRBV19
CASRGQPPLPEELFF
>15|TRBJ2-2|NA|TRBV9
CASSVGQRSTGELFF
>16|TRBJ2-1|NA|TRBV6-5
CASSLWAGAPFDEQFF
>11|TRBJ2-7|NA|TRBV18
CASSPKYEQYF
>14|TRBJ1-5|NA|TRBV5-5
CASSLATGSGPQHF
>15|TRBJ1-5|NA|TRBV12-5
CASGLEGMSNQPQHF
>13|TRBJ1-6|NA|TRBV7-3
CASSLTLGGQLHF
>14|TRBJ2-7|NA|TRBV6-5
CASSYLGQGLSEYF
>16|TRBJ1-4|NA|TRBV4-1
CASSGLGFLLNEKLFF
>13|TRBJ1-1|NA|TRBV11-3
CASSLRGNTEAFF
>14|TRBJ1-3|NA|TRBV5-4
CASSLEGLSNTIYF
>15|TRBJ2-1|NA|TRBV30
CAWKRGLGSYNEQFF
>18|TRBJ2-5|NA|TRBV7-2
CASSPRTSGSAYRETQYF
>16|TRBJ2-5|NA|TRBV10-1
CASSDNRGGPEETQYF
>12|TRBJ2-1|NA|TRBV11-2
CASHGRDNEQFF
>13|TRBJ2-7|NA|TRBV19
CASSAQISYEQYF
>16|TRBJ2-3|NA|TRBV7-2
CASSLGSGSAPDTQYF
>17|TRBJ2-5|NA|TRBV7-9
CASSPGGTGSRGETQYF
>18|TRBJ2-6|NA|TRBV28
CASSSRTGPLSGANVLTF
>15|TRBJ1-1|NA|TRBV19
CASSSRGRTNTEAFF
>14|TRBJ1-4|NA|TRBV2
CASSGQGRAWKLFF
>14|TRBJ2-1|NA|TRBV29-1
CSAPGLGSYNEQFF
>13|TRBJ1-5|NA|TRBV6-5
CASRGEGSQPQHF
>15|TRBJ2-5|NA|TRBV7-2
CASSLGGGRVETQYF
>13|TRBJ2-1|NA|TRBV11-1
CASSLVWPGEQFF
>14|TRBJ2-1|NA|TRBV10-3
CAIGGGLGVDEQFF
>15|TRBJ1-3|NA|TRBV19
CASSPTGTDVSTIYF
>14|TRBJ2-7|NA|TRBV4-3
CASSGLSGSYEQYF
>15|TRBJ1-5|medium-sized|TRBV2
CASSEQWAGGQPQHF
>15|TRBJ2-5|NA|TRBV7-9
CASSARGGLQETQYF
>11|TRBJ1-2|NA|TRBV5-1
CASSWGKGYTF
>11|TRBJ1-2|NA|TRBV28
CASSFPAGYTF
>16|TRBJ2-7|NA|TRBV7-2
CASSLTGGSGPYEQYF
>10|TRBJ2-7|NA|TRBV20-1
CSARLVRQYF